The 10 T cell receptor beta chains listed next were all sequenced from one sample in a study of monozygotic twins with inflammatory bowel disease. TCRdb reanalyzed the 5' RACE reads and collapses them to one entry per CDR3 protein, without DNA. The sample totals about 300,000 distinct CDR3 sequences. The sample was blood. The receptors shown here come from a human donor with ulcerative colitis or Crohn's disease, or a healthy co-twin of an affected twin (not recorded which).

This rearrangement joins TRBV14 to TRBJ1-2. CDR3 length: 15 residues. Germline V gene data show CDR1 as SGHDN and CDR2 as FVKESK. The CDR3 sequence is CASSQVARNYGGYTF. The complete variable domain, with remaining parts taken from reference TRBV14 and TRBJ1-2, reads EAGVTQFPSHSVIEKGQTVTLRCDPISGHDNLYWYRRVMGKEIKFLLHFVKESKQDESGMPNNRFLAERTGGTYSTLKVQPAELEDSGVYFCASSQVARNYGGYTFGSGTRLTVV.

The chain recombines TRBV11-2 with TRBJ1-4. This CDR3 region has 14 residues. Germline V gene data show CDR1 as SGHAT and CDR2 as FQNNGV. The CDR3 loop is CASSFGPTAEKLFF.

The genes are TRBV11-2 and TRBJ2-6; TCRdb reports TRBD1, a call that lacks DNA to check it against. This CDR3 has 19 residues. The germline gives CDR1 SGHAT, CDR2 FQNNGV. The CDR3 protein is CASSRTLPGASSGANVLTF.

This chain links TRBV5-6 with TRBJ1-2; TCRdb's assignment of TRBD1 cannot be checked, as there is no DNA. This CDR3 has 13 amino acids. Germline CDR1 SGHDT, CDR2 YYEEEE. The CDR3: CASSPDGARGYTF.

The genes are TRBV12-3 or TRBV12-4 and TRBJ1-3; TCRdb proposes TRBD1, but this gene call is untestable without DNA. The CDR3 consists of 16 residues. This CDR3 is CASRAQVRGSGNTIYF.

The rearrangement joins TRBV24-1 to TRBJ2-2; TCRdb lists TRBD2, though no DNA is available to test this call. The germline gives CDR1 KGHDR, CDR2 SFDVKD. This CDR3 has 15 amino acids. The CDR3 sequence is CATGKRGLNTGELFF.

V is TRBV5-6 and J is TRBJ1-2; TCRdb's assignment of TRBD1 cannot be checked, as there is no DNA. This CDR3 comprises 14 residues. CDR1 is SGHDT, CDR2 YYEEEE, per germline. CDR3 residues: CASSLADSIPGYTF.

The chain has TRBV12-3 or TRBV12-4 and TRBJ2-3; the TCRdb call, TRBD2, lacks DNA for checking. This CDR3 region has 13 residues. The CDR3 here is CASRASGGDTQYF.

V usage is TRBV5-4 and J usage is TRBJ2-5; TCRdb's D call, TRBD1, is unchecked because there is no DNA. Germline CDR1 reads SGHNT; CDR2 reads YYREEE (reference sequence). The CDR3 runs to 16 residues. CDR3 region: CASSLFLDRGQETQYF.

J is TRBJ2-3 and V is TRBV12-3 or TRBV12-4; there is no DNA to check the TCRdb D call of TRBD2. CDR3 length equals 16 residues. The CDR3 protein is CASSPGTTRPADTQYF.